A single sample is the source of the 32 T cell receptor beta chains below, sequenced in a study of post-analysis software for immune sequencing data. Overall study results and limits: About five TRBV segments occurring more often in patients than controls included TRBV5-6, TRBV5-1 and TRBV20-1.

Incorporated into the TCR beta cDNA libraries were unique molecular identifiers, which served to reduce PCR and sequencing biases. TCRdb re-called the PCR reads with MiXCR, one entry per CDR3 protein. The table shows roughly 570,000 distinct CDR3 sequences, with around a third occurring only once. Which antigens these TCRs recognize remains unknown. Sample: blood. The receptors originated from a girl aged 2-17 years with multiple sclerosis.

V is TRBV4-2 and J is TRBJ2-7; 14 bases fit TRBD2. From germline, CDR1 is LGHNA and CDR2 YNFKEQ. CDR3 length: 20 amino acids. V shed 4 bases and J 1 base; nucleotides not matched to a gene: 15. Here the CDR3 DNA reads TGTGCCAGCAGCCGTACCGCCTCCGGGACTAGCGGGGGAGAATCCTACGAGCAGTACTTC. Protein product: CASSRTASGTSGGESYEQYF.

This clonotype was recorded a few times. The chain joins TRBV7-9 to TRBJ1-2, with D uncertain. The CDR3 consists of 15 residues. V was trimmed by 1 base and J by 1 base, leaving 10 bases between them. CDR1 and CDR2 (germline): SEHNR, FQNEAQ (reference sequence). CDR3 nucleotides: TGTGCCAGCAGCTTAGATAGACACCTTAACTATGGCTACACCTTC. Protein sequence: CASSLDRHLNYGYTF.

The chain has TRBV7-6 and TRBJ2-3; perhaps TRBD1 as D (7 bases). Between the trimmed V and J ends, which lost 9 bases and 6 bases, there was a span of 16 bases. The germline V gene has CDR1 SGHVS and CDR2 FNYEAQ. This CDR3 is built from 13 residues. The CDR3 reads CASTSGGWDTQYF. The CDR3 nucleotides read TGTGCCAGTACTTCAGGGGGGTGGGATACGCAGTATTTT.

The chain carries TRBV7-2 and TRBJ2-7; TRBD2 is a possible D gene (6 bases). V was pared by 5 bases and J by 2 bases, with 13 bases between. CDR3 length: 14 residues. Germline loops: CDR1 SGHTA, CDR2 FQGNSA. CDR3 coding DNA: TGTGCCAGCAGCCACACGGGACTTCCCTACGAGCAGTACTTC. This codes for CASSHTGLPYEQYF.

The table lists this clonotype with a few counts. The rearrangement joins TRBV6-5 to TRBJ2-7, with 10 bases matching TRBD1. V shed 7 bases and J 3 bases; nucleotides not matched to a gene: 3. Germline CDR1 is MNHEY and CDR2 is SVGAGI. This CDR3 has 13 amino acids. As DNA, the CDR3 is TGTGCCAGCACTCGGGACAGGGGCTACGAGCAGTACTTC. Translating gives CASTRDRGYEQYF.

This clonotype occurred a few times. The chain links TRBV6-5 to TRBJ2-3; TRBD2 aligns across 7 bases. J was trimmed by 5 bases and V by 8 bases; bases with no gene match: 7. Per germline, CDR1 MNHEY and CDR2 SVGAGI. The CDR3 sequence is 13 residues long. The CDR3 loop is CASGGGGGDTQYF. The CDR3 coding sequence is TGTGCCAGCGGTGGGGGGGGTGGAGATACGCAGTATTTT.

The J gene is TRBJ2-1, the V gene TRBV28; possibly TRBD1 for D (8 bases). Germline V lookup: CDR1 MDHEN, CDR2 SYDVKM. The V gene lost 5 bases and the J gene lost 10 bases, with 15 bases spanning the gap. The CDR3 length is 13 residues. For the CDR3, the DNA is TGTGCCAGCAGTCCAAACAGGGGGGGGGAGCAGTTCTTC. Amino acids: CASSPNRGGEQFF.

The chain joins TRBV12-3 or TRBV12-4 to TRBJ1-1; no clear D gene. The V and J ends lost 5 bases and 6 bases respectively, with 19 bases between them. The CDR3 has 15 amino acids. CDR3: CASSLLVGPGPEAFF. The CDR3, as DNA: TGTGCCAGCAGTCTCCTGGTGGGTCCTGGGCCTGAAGCTTTCTTT.

The V gene is TRBV20-1, the J gene TRBJ1-2, with 11 nucleotides matching TRBD1. V lost 6 bases, J lost 0 bases, and 9 bases stayed unmatched. In germline, CDR1 is DFQATT, CDR2 SNEGSKA (reference sequence). The CDR3 contains 16 residues. CDR3 protein: CSAPPGQGAANYGYTF. DNA of the CDR3: TGCAGTGCCCCCCCCGGACAGGGGGCCGCTAACTATGGCTACACCTTC.

The J gene is TRBJ2-6, the V gene TRBV5-5; D is perhaps TRBD1 (5 bases). CDR3 length equals 21 residues. CDR1 and CDR2 from the germline V gene are SGHKS and YYEKEE (reference sequence). Trimming shortened V by 6 bases and J by 0 bases, and 28 bases separated the two germline ends. The CDR3 sequence: CASTSLLGRGPFISGANVLTF. The CDR3 DNA reads TGTGCCAGCACCTCCCTTCTGGGAAGGGGCCCCTTCATCTCTGGGGCCAACGTCCTGACTTTC.

The V and J genes are TRBV5-1 and TRBJ1-1; D not resolved. V gave up 4 bases and J gave up 5 bases, with 9 bases separating them. Germline V gives CDR1 SGHRS, CDR2 YFSETQ. This CDR3 is 12 amino acids long. CDR3 in amino acids: CASSVLGTEAFF. The CDR3 nucleotides read TGCGCCAGCAGCGTCCTGGGGACTGAAGCTTTCTTT.

This clonotype appeared a single time. The chain has TRBV2 and TRBJ2-7, with 9 bases identical to TRBD2. The V and J ends lost 3 bases and 2 bases, in that order; junction bases with no gene match: 5. This CDR3 contains 15 residues. CDR1 is SNHLY, CDR2 FYNNEI, per germline. The CDR3, as DNA: TGTGCCAGCAGTGATTCGCGGGGGGGCACCTACGAGCAGTACTTC. This encodes CASSDSRGGTYEQYF. Full variable domain (remainder filled in from reference TRBV2 and TRBJ2-7): EPEVTQTPSHQVTQMGQEVILRCVPISNHLYFYWYRQILGQKVEFLVSFYNNEISEKSEIFDDQFSVERPDGSNFTLKIRSTKLEDSAMYFCASSDSRGGTYEQYFGPGTRLTVT.

This sequence joins TRBV27 and TRBJ2-3, with D uncertain. Germline V lookup: CDR1 MNHEY, CDR2 SMNVEV (reference sequence). The CDR3 extends over 11 amino acids. Trimming removed 6 bases from V and 6 bases from J, with 7 bases in between. CDR3 coding DNA: TGTGCCAGCAGCTCATTCGATACGCAGTATTTT. Translated: CASSSFDTQYF.

V is TRBV9 and J is TRBJ2-5; 9 bases match TRBD2. CDR1 is SGDLS, CDR2 YYNGEE, per germline. This CDR3 region has 13 residues. Trimming cost V 5 bases and J 3 bases; bases outside gene matches: 2. CDR3 bases: TGTGCCAGCAGTAGCGGGGGCAAAGAGACCCAGTACTTC. Translated: CASSSGGKETQYF.

V and J are TRBV20-1 and TRBJ2-1; 8 bases agree with TRBD2. In germline, CDR1 is DFQATT, CDR2 SNEGSKA (reference sequence). Germline trimming cut 6 bases from V and 0 bases from J; bases unmatched to any gene: 7. CDR3 length: 15 residues. The CDR3 protein is CSAPSGGFSYNEQFF. CDR3 coding DNA: TGCAGTGCCCCGAGCGGGGGCTTCTCCTACAATGAGCAGTTCTTC.

This clonotype came up a few times. This chain uses TRBV6-5 with TRBJ2-1, with a tentative D call TRBD1 (6 bases). V was shortened by 4 bases and J by 9 bases, with 10 bases between the two germline ends. The germline CDR1 and CDR2 sequences are MNHEY and SVGAGI. The CDR3 covers 12 residues. CDR3 sequence: CASSSGESEQFF. The CDR3 coding sequence is TGTGCCAGCAGTTCAGGGGAAAGTGAGCAGTTCTTC.

Only one count was recorded for this clonotype. V and J are TRBV20-1 and TRBJ2-2, with D possibly called TRBD1 or TRBD2 (5 bases each). V was shortened by 2 bases and J by 3 bases, with 28 bases between the two germline ends. CDR3 length: 20 residues. Per germline, CDR1 DFQATT and CDR2 SNEGSKA (reference sequence). The CDR3 DNA follows: TGCAGTGCTAGATCTAGACCGGGACGGCATCGAAACTGGGACACCGGGGAGCTGTTTTTT. It translates to CSARSRPGRHRNWDTGELFF.

This rearrangement joins TRBV25-1 to TRBJ1-4; D unclear. Trimming cost V 6 bases and J 8 bases, with 19 bases left between them. CDR3 size: 15 residues. CDR1 and CDR2 from the germline V gene are MGHDK and SYGVNS. CDR3 DNA: TGTGCCAGCAGCCCGAACCGGGGAGGAGGCGAAAAACTGTTTTTT. The encoded protein is CASSPNRGGGEKLFF.

This clonotype occurred a few times. V is TRBV5-1 and J is TRBJ1-6; D unclear. Germline loops: CDR1 SGHRS, CDR2 YFSETQ. This CDR3 spans 14 amino acids. V was pared by 3 bases and J by 7 bases, with 11 bases between. The CDR3 coding sequence is TGCGCCAGCAGCTCGAACAACAAAAATTCACCCCTCCACTTT. It yields the protein CASSSNNKNSPLHF.

DNA of the CDR3: TGCAGTGCTAGAGTGGGGAGGACCGGGGAGCTGTTTTTT. It encodes CSARVGRTGELFF. The chain employs TRBV20-1 and TRBJ2-2; D is perhaps TRBD2 (6 bases). The CDR3 extends over 13 amino acids. Trimming cost V 1 base and J 5 bases, with 8 bases left between them. The germline gives CDR1 DFQATT, CDR2 SNEGSKA (reference sequence).

This clonotype was seen a handful of times. The chain couples TRBV6-5 to TRBJ2-1; no firm D call. CDR1 MNHEY and CDR2 SVGAGI come from the germline V gene. The CDR3 consists of 14 residues. Deletions cut 6 bases from V and 12 bases from J, with 21 bases between. CDR3 DNA: TGTGCCAGCAGCCCTTCCCATGCCGGGCCAAGGCAGTTCTTC. Its translation: CASSPSHAGPRQFF.

The rearrangement uses TRBV12-3 or TRBV12-4 and TRBJ2-1; the D gene is possibly TRBD1 (6 bases). The CDR3 is 15 residues long. V was shortened by 7 bases and J by 5 bases, with 18 bases between the two germline ends. CDR3 nucleotide sequence: TGTGCCAGCACCGCCGGGACAACATCCCACAATGAGCAGTTCTTC. Encoded protein: CASTAGTTSHNEQFF.

The genes are TRBV18 and TRBJ2-7; possibly TRBD2 for D (6 bases). Per the germline V gene, CDR1 is KGHSH and CDR2 is LQKENI. This CDR3 has 16 residues. Trimming removed 6 bases at V and 1 base at J, with 19 bases between. The CDR3 here is CASSRLRGLLSYEQYF. DNA for the CDR3: TGTGCCAGCTCCCGTTTGCGGGGACTCCTTTCCTACGAGCAGTACTTC.

The chain combines TRBV24-1 with TRBJ2-2; 14 nucleotides line up with TRBD2. Trimming at V came to 4 bases and at J to 6 bases, leaving 9 bases not matched to a gene. The CDR3 is 18 amino acids. Germline V CDR1 and CDR2: KGHDR, SFDVKD. The CDR3 coding sequence is TGTGCCACCAGTGACCGAGGACTAGCGGGGGGTTTTTCCGGGGAGCTGTTTTTT. Translating gives CATSDRGLAGGFSGELFF.

In this sample, this clonotype turned up a few times. This rearrangement joins TRBV6-5 to TRBJ2-2, with 7 positions matching TRBD1. The CDR3 has 11 residues. CDR1 and CDR2 (germline): MNHEY, SVGAGI. V lost 9 bases and J lost 7; bases outside the gene matches: 2. In DNA, the CDR3 is TGTGCCAGTACAGGGGACGGGGAGCTGTTTTTT. Protein product: CASTGDGELFF.

The gene calls are TRBV7-9 and TRBJ1-1; 9 positions match TRBD1. Germline loops: CDR1 SEHNR, CDR2 FQNEAQ (reference sequence). J gave up 1 base and V 7 bases, and 10 bases lay outside the gene matches. The CDR3 contains 16 residues. This chain's CDR3 is CASIPGQGRENTEAFF. CDR3 nucleotides: TGTGCCAGCATCCCAGGACAGGGGAGGGAGAACACTGAAGCTTTCTTT.

In its sample, this clonotype was seen a few times. V gene TRBV5-1 combines with J gene TRBJ2-5; D is ambiguous. The CDR3 length is 14 residues. In germline, CDR1 is SGHRS, CDR2 YFSETQ. Between the trimmed V and J ends, which lost 4 bases and 1 base, there was a span of 11 bases. CDR3 in amino acids: CASSPDGSQETQYF. The CDR3 nucleotides are TGCGCCAGCAGCCCTGACGGCAGCCAAGAGACCCAGTACTTC.

This clonotype came up a few times. Written as DNA, the CDR3 is TGCGCCAGCAGCCTTACAGGGGGGGCAGGGGACAATGAGCAGTTCTTC. Translating gives CASSLTGGAGDNEQFF. The chain recombines TRBV5-1 with TRBJ2-1; possible D gene TRBD1, 8 bases. The germline CDR1 and CDR2 sequences are SGHRS and YFSETQ. Trimming removed 4 bases from V and 5 bases from J, with 19 bases in between. The length of the CDR3 is 16 residues.

This clonotype has only a few counts. The CDR3 sequence is CSARDYAAYTQFF. The CDR3, as DNA: TGCAGTGCTAGAGATTACGCGGCTTACACGCAGTTCTTC. The genes are TRBV20-1 and TRBJ2-1; no reliable D call. The CDR3 has 13 amino acids. V was clipped by 0 bases and J by 12 bases, with 15 bases between them. Germline CDR1 and CDR2: DFQATT and SNEGSKA (reference sequence).

This clonotype has only a few counts. The V call is TRBV29-1, the J call TRBJ2-7; TRBD2 aligns across 9 bases. This CDR3 has 15 amino acids. With 2 bases clipped from V and 4 bases from J, the junction kept 9 bases outside the gene matches. CDR1 and CDR2 (germline): SQVTM, ANQGSEA. The DNA for the CDR3 is TGCAGCGTTGAACGAGCGGGGGGCGGGAGGTACGAGCAGTACTTC. It codes for CSVERAGGGRYEQYF.

The CDR3 loop reads CASSRPAEAQYF. In DNA, the CDR3 is TGTGCCAGCAGCCGACCGGCGGAGGCCCAGTACTTC. The rearrangement joins TRBV25-1 to TRBJ2-5, with D perhaps TRBD2 (5 bases). The length of the CDR3 is 12 residues. The V gene lost 6 bases and the J gene lost 9 bases, with 14 bases spanning the gap. Germline CDR1 MGHDK, CDR2 SYGVNS. Based on the CDR3 plus reference TRBV25-1 and TRBJ2-5, the full variable domain is EADIYQTPRYLVIGTGKKITLECSQTMGHDKMYWYQQDPGMELHLIHYSYGVNSTEKGDLSSESTVSRIRTEHFPLTLESARPSHTSQYLCASSRPAEAQYFGPGTRLLVL.

The gene calls are TRBV18 and TRBJ1-4; D might be TRBD1 (5 bases). CDR3 size: 15 residues. V shed 2 bases and J shed 8 bases, with 15 bases lying between them. Germline V gene lookup returns CDR1 KGHSH and CDR2 LQKENI. Here the CDR3 DNA reads TGTGCCAGCTCACCATCCCCTACCCCAGGGGAAAAACTGTTTTTT. Encoded protein: CASSPSPTPGEKLFF.